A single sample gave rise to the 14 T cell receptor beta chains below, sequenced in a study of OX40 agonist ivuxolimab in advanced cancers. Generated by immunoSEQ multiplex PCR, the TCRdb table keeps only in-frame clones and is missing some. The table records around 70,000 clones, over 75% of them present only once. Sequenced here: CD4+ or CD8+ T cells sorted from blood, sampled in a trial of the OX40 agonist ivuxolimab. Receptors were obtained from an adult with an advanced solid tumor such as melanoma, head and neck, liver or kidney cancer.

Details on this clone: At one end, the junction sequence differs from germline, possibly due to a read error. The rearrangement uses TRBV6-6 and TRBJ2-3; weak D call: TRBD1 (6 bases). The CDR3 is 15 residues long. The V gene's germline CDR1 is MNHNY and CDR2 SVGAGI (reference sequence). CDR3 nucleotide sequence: TGTGCCAGCACTTACCAGGGGTTAAGCACAGATACGCAGTATTTT. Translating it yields CASTYQGLSTDTQYF.

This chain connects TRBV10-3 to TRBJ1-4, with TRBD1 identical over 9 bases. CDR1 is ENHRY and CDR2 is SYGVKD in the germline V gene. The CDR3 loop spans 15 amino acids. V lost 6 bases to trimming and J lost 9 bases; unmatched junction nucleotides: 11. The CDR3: CAISDPGQGLQKLFF. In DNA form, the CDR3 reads TGTGCCATCAGCGATCCGGGACAGGGCTTACAAAAACTGTTTTTT.

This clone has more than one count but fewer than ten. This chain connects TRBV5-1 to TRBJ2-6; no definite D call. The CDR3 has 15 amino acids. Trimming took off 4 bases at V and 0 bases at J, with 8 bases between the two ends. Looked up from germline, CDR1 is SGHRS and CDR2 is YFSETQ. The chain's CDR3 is CASSPTDSGANVLTF. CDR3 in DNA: TGCGCCAGCAGCCCCACAGACTCTGGGGCCAACGTCCTGACTTTC. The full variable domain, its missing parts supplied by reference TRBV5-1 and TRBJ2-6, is KAGVTQTPRYLIKTRGQQVTLSCSPISGHRSVSWYQQTPGQGLQFLFEYFSETQRNKGNFPGRFSGRQFSNSRSEMNVSTLELGDSALYLCASSPTDSGANVLTFGAGSRLTVL.

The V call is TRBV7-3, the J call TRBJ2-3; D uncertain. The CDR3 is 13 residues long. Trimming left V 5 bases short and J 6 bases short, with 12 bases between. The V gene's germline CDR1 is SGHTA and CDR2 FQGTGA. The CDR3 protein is CASSQNAADTQYF. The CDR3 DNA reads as TGTGCCAGCAGCCAGAACGCTGCGGATACGCAGTATTTT.

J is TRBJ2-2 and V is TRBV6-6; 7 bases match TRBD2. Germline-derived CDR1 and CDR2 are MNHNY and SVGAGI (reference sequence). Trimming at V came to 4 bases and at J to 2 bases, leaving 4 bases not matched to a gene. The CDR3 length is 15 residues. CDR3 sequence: CASSSRTRNTGELFF. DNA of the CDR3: TGTGCCAGCAGTTCCAGGACTAGAAACACCGGGGAGCTGTTTTTT.

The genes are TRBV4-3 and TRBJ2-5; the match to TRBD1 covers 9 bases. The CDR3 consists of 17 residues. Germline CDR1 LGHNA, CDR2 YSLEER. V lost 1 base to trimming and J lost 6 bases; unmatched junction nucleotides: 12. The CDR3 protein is CASSQALTGTGWKTQYF. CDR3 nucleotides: TGCGCCAGCAGCCAAGCCCTAACAGGGACAGGGTGGAAGACCCAGTACTTC.

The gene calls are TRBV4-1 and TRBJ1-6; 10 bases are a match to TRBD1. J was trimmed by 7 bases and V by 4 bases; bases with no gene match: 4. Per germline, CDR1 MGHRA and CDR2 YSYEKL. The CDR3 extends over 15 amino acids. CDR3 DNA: TGCGCCAGCAGCCTTCGGACAGGGGGGAATTCACCCCTCCACTTT. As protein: CASSLRTGGNSPLHF.

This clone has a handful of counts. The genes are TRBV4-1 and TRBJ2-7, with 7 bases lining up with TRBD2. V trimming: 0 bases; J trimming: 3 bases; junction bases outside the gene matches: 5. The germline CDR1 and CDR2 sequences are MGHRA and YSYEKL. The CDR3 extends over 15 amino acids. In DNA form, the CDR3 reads TGCGCCAGCAGCCAAGATCGGCGGGAGAGCTACGAGCAGTACTTC. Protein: CASSQDRRESYEQYF.

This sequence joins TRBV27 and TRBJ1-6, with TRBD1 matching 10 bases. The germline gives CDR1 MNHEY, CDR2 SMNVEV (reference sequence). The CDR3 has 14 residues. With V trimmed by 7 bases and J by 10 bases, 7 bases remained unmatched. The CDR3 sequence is CASNGRTGGSPLHF. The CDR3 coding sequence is TGTGCCAGCAACGGTAGGACAGGGGGGTCACCCCTCCACTTT.

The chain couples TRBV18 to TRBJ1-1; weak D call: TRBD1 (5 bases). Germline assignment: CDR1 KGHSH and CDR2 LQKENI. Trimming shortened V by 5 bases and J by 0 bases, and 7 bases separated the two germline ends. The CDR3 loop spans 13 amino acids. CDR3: CASSSGMNTEAFF. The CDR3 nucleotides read TGTGCCAGCTCATCAGGGATGAACACTGAAGCTTTCTTT.

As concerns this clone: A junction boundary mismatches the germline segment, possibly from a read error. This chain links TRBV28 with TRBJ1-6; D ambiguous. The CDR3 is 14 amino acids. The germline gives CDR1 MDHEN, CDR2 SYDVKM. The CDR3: CASSLVSYNSPPHF. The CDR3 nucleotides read TGTGCCAGCAGTCTAGTCTCCTATAATTCACCCCCCCACTTT.

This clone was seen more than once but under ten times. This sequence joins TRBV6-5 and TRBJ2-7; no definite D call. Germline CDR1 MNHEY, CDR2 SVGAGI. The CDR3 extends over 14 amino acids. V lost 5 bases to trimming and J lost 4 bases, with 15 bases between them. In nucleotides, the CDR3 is TGTGCCAGCAGTCCAGACACGAACCAGTACGAGCAGTACTTC. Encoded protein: CASSPDTNQYEQYF.

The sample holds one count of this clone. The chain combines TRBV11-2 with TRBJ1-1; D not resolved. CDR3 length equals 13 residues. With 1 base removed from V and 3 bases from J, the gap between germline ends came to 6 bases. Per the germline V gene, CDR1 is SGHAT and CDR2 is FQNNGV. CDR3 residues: CASSLAGYTEAFF. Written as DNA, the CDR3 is TGTGCCAGCAGCTTAGCCGGATACACTGAAGCTTTCTTT.

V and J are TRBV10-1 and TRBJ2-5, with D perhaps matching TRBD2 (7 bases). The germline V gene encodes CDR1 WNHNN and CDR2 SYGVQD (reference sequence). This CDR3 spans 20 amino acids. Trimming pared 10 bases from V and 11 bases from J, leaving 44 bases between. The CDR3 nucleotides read TGCGCCACCCGGAGGGGGGGTCTACGGCCTACGCAACCGGACCTTTGGGAGCAGTACTTC. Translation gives CATRRGGLRPTQPDLWEQYF.